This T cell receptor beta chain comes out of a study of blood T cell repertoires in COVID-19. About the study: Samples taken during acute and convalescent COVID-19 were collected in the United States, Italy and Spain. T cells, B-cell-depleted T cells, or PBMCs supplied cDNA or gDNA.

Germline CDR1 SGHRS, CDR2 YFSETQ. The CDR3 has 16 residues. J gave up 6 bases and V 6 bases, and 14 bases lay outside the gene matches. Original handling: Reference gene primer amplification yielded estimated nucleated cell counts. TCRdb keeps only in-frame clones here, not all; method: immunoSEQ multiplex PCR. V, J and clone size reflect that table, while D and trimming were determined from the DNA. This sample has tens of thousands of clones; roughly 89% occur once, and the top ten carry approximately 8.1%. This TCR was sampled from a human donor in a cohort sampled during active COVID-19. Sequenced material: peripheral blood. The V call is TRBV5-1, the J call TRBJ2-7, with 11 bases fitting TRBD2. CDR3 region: CASNSRLAGGPPEQYF. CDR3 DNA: TGCGCCAGCAATTCCAGGCTAGCGGGGGGTCCTCCCGAGCAGTACTTC.